Detailed here is one T cell receptor (beta chain). The antigen is undetermined. The data were obtained in a study of T-cell reconstitution after alpha-beta-depleted transplantation in children. The ends were cut back, 1 base at V and 8 bases at J, with 17 bases in the middle. The CDR3 is made up of 16 amino acids. Germline V lookup: CDR1 MGHRA, CDR2 YSYEKL. Library preparation (for TCRbeta) was performed with unique molecular identifiers. TCRdb used MiXCR to reprocess the PCR reads, holding one entry per CDR3 protein. The table has 670,000 or so distinct CDR3 sequences, around 13% seen once; the top ten hold around 0.76%. Findings of the study overall: It was surviving recipient T cells and thymic progenitors that gave some patients high TCRbeta diversity at day 60.

This sample comprised PBMCs, obtained before TCRalphabeta/CD19-depleted stem cell transplant. The TCR originated in a girl under 10 years old with congenital amegakaryocytic thrombocytopenia, due to receive a stem cell transplant. This chain uses TRBV4-1 with TRBJ2-2; tentative D call: TRBD2 (5 bases). The CDR3 sequence: CASSQVLESGSGELFF. For the CDR3, the DNA is TGCGCCAGCAGCCAAGTTTTGGAGAGCGGTTCTGGGGAGCTGTTTTTT.